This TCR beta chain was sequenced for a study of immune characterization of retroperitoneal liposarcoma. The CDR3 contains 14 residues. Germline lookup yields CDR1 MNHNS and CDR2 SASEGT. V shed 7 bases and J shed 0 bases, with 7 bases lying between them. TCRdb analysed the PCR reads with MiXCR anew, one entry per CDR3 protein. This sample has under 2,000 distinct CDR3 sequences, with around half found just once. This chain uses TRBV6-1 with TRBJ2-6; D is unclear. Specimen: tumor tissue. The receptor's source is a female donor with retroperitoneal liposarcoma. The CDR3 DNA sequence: TGTGCCAGCAAGCAGACCTCTGGGGCCAACGTCCTGACTTTC. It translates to CASKQTSGANVLTF.